Sequencing of this T cell receptor (beta chain) was carried out in a study of cytomegalovirus exposure and HLA in healthy donors. The PCR was carried out with 60 Vbeta primers and 13 Jbeta primers. Assay used: immunoSEQ multiplex PCR; TCRdb lists only in-frame clones, some missing. The repertoire holds approximately 220,000 clones, with about 75% as singletons. CDR1 is MDHEN, CDR2 SYDVKM, per germline. Trimming left V 5 bases short and J 5 bases short, with 9 bases between. The CDR3 is made up of 13 amino acids. The clonotype comes from a male donor in good health and CMV-seronegative. The sequenced sample was PBMCs. The rearrangement joins TRBV28 to TRBJ2-2; unclear D gene. The chain's CDR3 is CASSPQVTGELFF. The CDR3 bases are TGTGCCAGCAGTCCCCAGGTGACCGGGGAGCTGTTTTTT.